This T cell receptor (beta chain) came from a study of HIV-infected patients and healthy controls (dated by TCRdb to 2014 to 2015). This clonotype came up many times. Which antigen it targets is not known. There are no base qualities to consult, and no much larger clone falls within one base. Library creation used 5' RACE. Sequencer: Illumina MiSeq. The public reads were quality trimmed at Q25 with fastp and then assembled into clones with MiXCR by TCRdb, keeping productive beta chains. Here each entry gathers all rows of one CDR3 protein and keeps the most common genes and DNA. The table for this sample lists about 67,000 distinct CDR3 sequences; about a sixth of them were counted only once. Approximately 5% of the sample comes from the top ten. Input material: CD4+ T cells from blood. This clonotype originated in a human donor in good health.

DNA sequence: TGCAGCGCCGTGACGCTGGGGGGGGTTGCCAAAAACATTCAGTACTTC. This gives the protein CSAVTLGGVAKNIQYF. The sequence joins TRBV29-1 to TRBJ2-4; TRBD2 agrees with 7 junctional bases. Including the terminal cysteine and phenylalanine, the CDR3 comprises 16 residues. The read is trimmed to its CDR3 DNA, 48 bases read in frame from base 1. At the junction V is shortened by 7 bases and J by 1 base; bases outside the gene matches: 13. The germline V gene specifies SQVTM as CDR1 and ANQGSEA as CDR2.